These 15 T cell receptor beta chains came from one sample sequenced in a study of shared clonotypes between healthy human individuals. TCRdb's table, derived via immunoSEQ multiplex PCR, lists solely in-frame clones and lacks some. The table lists about 680,000 clones, roughly 70% of them singletons. Sequencing was carried out using memory CD4+ T cells sorted from blood. The subset denotes: CD45RA-negative fraction. These receptors came from a young woman in good health.

The chain joins TRBV28 to TRBJ1-6, with a tentative D call TRBD1 (5 bases). Per the germline V gene, CDR1 is MDHEN and CDR2 is SYDVKM. CDR3 length equals 14 residues. V gave up 5 bases and J gave up 8 bases, with 13 bases separating them. CDR3 amino acids: CASSPPGYDSPLHF. CDR3 sequence (DNA): TGTGCCAGCAGTCCTCCAGGGTATGATTCACCCCTCCACTTT.

There are a few counts of this clone. This rearrangement joins TRBV4-1 to TRBJ2-2; 12 positions match TRBD2. There are 18 residues in the CDR3. J lost 3 bases, V lost 3 bases, and 8 bases had no gene match. CDR1 MGHRA and CDR2 YSYEKL come from the germline V gene. CDR3 residues: CASSHPLGLAGYTGELFF. The CDR3 DNA reads TGCGCCAGCAGCCATCCCCTCGGACTAGCGGGGTACACCGGGGAGCTGTTTTTT.

The chain couples TRBV29-1 to TRBJ1-5; the D gene is possibly TRBD1 (6 bases). CDR3 length: 13 amino acids. V gave up 5 bases and J gave up 3 bases, with 11 bases separating them. Germline values: CDR1 SQVTM, CDR2 ANQGSEA. The CDR3 nucleotides read TGCAGCGTTATCGACAGGATCAATCAGCCCCAGCATTTT. This translates into CSVIDRINQPQHF. Combining the CDR3 with reference TRBV29-1 and TRBJ1-5 gives the whole variable domain SAVISQKPSRDICQRGTSLTIQCQVDSQVTMMFWYRQQPGQSLTLIATANQGSEATYESGFVIDKFPISRPNLTFSTLTVSNMSPEDSSIYLCSVIDRINQPQHFGDGTRLSIL.

There are a few counts of this clone. The gene calls are TRBV19 and TRBJ1-2, with 7 nucleotides matching TRBD1. Germline CDR1 and CDR2: LNHDA and SQIVND (reference sequence). The trim removed 5 bases at V and 1 base at J, leaving 10 bases unmatched. The CDR3 runs to 16 residues. The CDR3 coding sequence is TGTGCCAGTAGTTCCGTGGACAGGAACGTTAACTATGGCTACACCTTC. Residues: CASSSVDRNVNYGYTF.

The chain is built from TRBV28 and TRBJ1-1; D is undetermined. Per the germline V gene, CDR1 is MDHEN and CDR2 is SYDVKM. The CDR3 covers 12 residues. Trimming took 7 bases from V and 7 from J, leaving 13 bases between them. CDR3 nucleotide sequence: TGTGCCAGCACCCTGTCGGAGGATGAAGCTTTCTTT. It translates to CASTLSEDEAFF.

As concerns this clone: A read error may be the cause here, since a much bigger clone is one base away. The chain combines TRBV7-6 with TRBJ2-1, with no clear D. The CDR3 is made up of 11 amino acids. Trimming stripped 1 base from V and 5 bases from J, with 0 bases between. The V gene's germline CDR1 is SGHVS and CDR2 FNYEAQ. CDR3 sequence: CASSLDNEQFF. Written as DNA, the CDR3 is TGTGCCAGCAGCTTAGACAATGAGCAGTTCTTC.

This rearrangement joins TRBV27 to TRBJ1-6; 10 bases map to TRBD1. The V and J ends lost 10 bases and 10 bases, in that order; junction bases with no gene match: 4. Germline V gene sequence: CDR1 MNHEY, CDR2 SMNVEV (reference sequence). This CDR3 is built from 12 residues. The CDR3 reads CATGTGVSPLHF. The CDR3 DNA reads as TGTGCCACCGGGACAGGGGTCTCACCCCTCCACTTT.

The chain has TRBV19 and TRBJ1-4; tentative D call: TRBD1 (6 bases). The CDR3 has 16 amino acids. Germline CDR1 is LNHDA and CDR2 is SQIVND (reference sequence). Trimming took 4 bases from V and 4 from J, leaving 16 bases between them. For the CDR3, the DNA is TGTGCCAGTAGTACCCGGCGCAGGGGCATTAATGAAAAACTGTTTTTT. Amino acids: CASSTRRRGINEKLFF.

The chain carries TRBV19 and TRBJ1-3; D is unresolved. CDR1 and CDR2 from the germline V gene are LNHDA and SQIVND (reference sequence). The CDR3 is 15 residues long. V lost 3 bases and J lost 0, with 9 bases in between. CDR3 protein: CASSIGGSSGNTIYF. The DNA for the CDR3 is TGTGCCAGTAGTATCGGCGGCAGCTCTGGAAACACCATATATTTT.

The chain combines TRBV7-2 with TRBJ1-1; no firm D call. Germline CDR1 reads SGHTA; CDR2 reads FQGNSA. This CDR3 is built from 13 residues. V lost 3 bases and J lost 3, with 8 bases in between. The CDR3 coding sequence is TGTGCCAGCAGCTTGGTTTTGGACACTGAAGCTTTCTTT. It specifies CASSLVLDTEAFF.

This chain joins TRBV30 and TRBJ2-7; D not certain. CDR3 length: 14 amino acids. Per germline, CDR1 GTSNPN and CDR2 SVGIG (reference sequence). V was trimmed by 0 bases and J by 2 bases, leaving 11 bases between them. In nucleotides, the CDR3 is TGTGCCTGGAGTGTACCATGGCTAGCCTACGAGCAGTACTTC. Its translation: CAWSVPWLAYEQYF.

The V and J genes are TRBV5-6 and TRBJ2-1; a weak D match, TRBD1 (6 bases). The CDR3 contains 14 residues. Deletions cut 1 base from V and 9 bases from J, with 14 bases between. CDR1 is SGHDT, CDR2 YYEEEE, per germline. As DNA, the CDR3 is TGTGCCAGCAGCTTGCAGGGGAGCCCCGGTGAGCAGTTCTTC. It is translated as CASSLQGSPGEQFF. Looking up the rest from reference TRBV5-6 and TRBJ2-1 gives the full variable domain: DAGVTQSPTHLIKTRGQQVTLRCSPKSGHDTVSWYQQALGQGPQFIFQYYEEEERQRGNFPDRFSGHQFPNYSSELNVNALLLGDSALYLCASSLQGSPGEQFFGPGTRLTVL.

This clone has a handful of counts. Other DNA sequences in this specimen translate into the identical CDR3. The V gene is TRBV5-1, the J gene TRBJ2-3, with a weak D call TRBD1 (5 bases). Trimming cost V 2 bases and J 0 bases, with 13 bases left between them. Germline lookup yields CDR1 SGHRS and CDR2 YFSETQ. The CDR3 is made up of 16 amino acids. The CDR3 protein is CASSFGGAPSTDTQYF. CDR3 coding DNA: TGCGCCAGCAGCTTTGGTGGGGCCCCTAGCACAGATACGCAGTATTTT.

V usage is TRBV5-1 and J usage is TRBJ2-3; TRBD1 is a possible D gene (5 bases). Germline V CDR1 and CDR2: SGHRS, YFSETQ. Trimming left V 2 bases short and J 2 bases short, with 12 bases between. This CDR3 spans 15 amino acids. The CDR3 DNA reads TGCGCCAGCAGCTTATTGGACACTTACACAGATACGCAGTATTTT. Protein: CASSLLDTYTDTQYF.

The rearrangement links TRBV6-5 to TRBJ2-1, with 7 bases aligning to TRBD1. CDR1 and CDR2 from the germline V gene are MNHEY and SVGAGI. This CDR3 spans 16 amino acids. Trimming cost V 0 bases and J 5 bases; bases outside gene matches: 7. In nucleotides, the CDR3 is TGTGCCAGCAGTTACTCAACAGGGGCAGCCAACAATGAGCAGTTCTTC. Translated: CASSYSTGAANNEQFF.